This T cell receptor (beta chain) was found in a study of OX40 agonist ivuxolimab in advanced cancers. Study summary: The study enrolled dose-escalation patients with hepatocellular carcinoma, melanoma, renal cell or head and neck cancer. Regarding the study as a whole: Among the nonresponders, some also had low normalized T-cell clonal expansion. Specificity for antigen went undetermined in the expanded peripheral T cells. Clonal expansion was seen in CD4+ and CD8+ blood T cells by week 6 at 0.1 to 3.0 mg/kg.

With respect to this clone: The antigen is not known.

Using immunoSEQ multiplex PCR, the repertoire was profiled, and TCRdb retains in-frame clones only, with some absent. The data show 38,000 or so clones, approximately 87% seen once. Germline loops: CDR1 SGHNT, CDR2 YENEEA. V was pared by 5 bases and J by 9 bases, with 11 bases between. The CDR3 is 12 amino acids. This TCR was sampled from an adult with an advanced solid tumor such as melanoma, head and neck, liver or kidney cancer. The chain is built from TRBV11-3 and TRBJ2-1; possibly TRBD2 for D (6 bases). The sample in question was CD4+ or CD8+ T cells sorted from blood, obtained in a trial of the OX40 agonist ivuxolimab. CDR3 nucleotide sequence: TGTGCCAGCAGCCCAGTGGGGGGTGAGCAGTTCTTC. Amino acid sequence: CASSPVGGEQFF.